This T cell receptor (beta chain) was recovered during a study of cytomegalovirus exposure and HLA in healthy donors. Amplification used 60 Vbeta primers and 13 Jbeta primers. Sequenced by immunoSEQ multiplex PCR; TCRdb stores in-frame clones only, minus some. The sample consists of 120,000 or so clones, 65% to 80% of them appearing once. The study sampled nominally healthy donors, though unrecorded immune exposures were likely. To note about this clone: Its antigen is not identified.

CDR1 and CDR2 (germline): SGHVS, FQNEAQ. The CDR3 is made up of 15 amino acids. The V and J ends lost 4 bases and 1 base, in that order; junction bases with no gene match: 1. Study-wide findings and caveats: Reports described diagnosis of cytomegalovirus status by the classifier as highly specific and sensitive.

The receptor's source is a human donor in good health. Sequencing was performed on PBMCs. The chain carries TRBV7-8 and TRBJ2-2; 9 positions match TRBD1. The CDR3 is CASSSGQGNTGELFF. CDR3 nucleotide sequence: TGTGCCAGCAGCTCGGGACAGGGGAACACCGGGGAGCTGTTTTTT.